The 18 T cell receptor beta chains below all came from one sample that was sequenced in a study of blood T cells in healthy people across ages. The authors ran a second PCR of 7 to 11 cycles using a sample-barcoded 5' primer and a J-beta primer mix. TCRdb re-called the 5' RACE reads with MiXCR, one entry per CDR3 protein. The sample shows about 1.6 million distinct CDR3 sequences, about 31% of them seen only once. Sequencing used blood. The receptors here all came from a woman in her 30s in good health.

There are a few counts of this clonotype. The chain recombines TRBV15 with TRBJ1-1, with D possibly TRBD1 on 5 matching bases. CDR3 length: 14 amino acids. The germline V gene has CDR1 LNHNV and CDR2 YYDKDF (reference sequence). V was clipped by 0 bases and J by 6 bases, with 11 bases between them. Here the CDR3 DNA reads TGTGCCACCAGCAGAGATCATGGGGGATCTGAAGCTTTCTTT. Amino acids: CATSRDHGGSEAFF.

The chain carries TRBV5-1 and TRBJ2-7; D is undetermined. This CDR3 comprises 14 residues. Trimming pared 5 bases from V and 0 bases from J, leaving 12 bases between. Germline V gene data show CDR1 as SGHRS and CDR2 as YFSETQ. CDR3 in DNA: TGCGCCAGCAGACCCATCGATTACTCCTACGAGCAGTACTTC. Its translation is CASRPIDYSYEQYF.

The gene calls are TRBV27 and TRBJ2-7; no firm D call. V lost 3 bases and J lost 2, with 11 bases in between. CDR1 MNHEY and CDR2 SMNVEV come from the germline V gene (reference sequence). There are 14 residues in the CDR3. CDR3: CASSFGNGPYEQYF. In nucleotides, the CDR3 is TGTGCCAGCAGTTTTGGCAACGGCCCCTACGAGCAGTACTTC.

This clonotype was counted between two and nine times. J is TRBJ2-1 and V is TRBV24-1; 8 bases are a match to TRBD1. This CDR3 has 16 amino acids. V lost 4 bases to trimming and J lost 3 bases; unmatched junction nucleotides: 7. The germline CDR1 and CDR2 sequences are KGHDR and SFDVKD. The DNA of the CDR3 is TGTGCCACCAGTGACCTCAGGACAGGGAACTACAATGAGCAGTTCTTC. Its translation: CATSDLRTGNYNEQFF.

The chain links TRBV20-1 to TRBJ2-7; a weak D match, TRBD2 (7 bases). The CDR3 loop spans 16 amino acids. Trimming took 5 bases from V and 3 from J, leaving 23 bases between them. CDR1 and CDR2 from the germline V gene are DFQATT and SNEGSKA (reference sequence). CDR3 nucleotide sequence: TGCAGTGCTCTTCATATGGACGGGGGGCAGGTCTACGAGCAGTACTTC. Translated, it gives CSALHMDGGQVYEQYF.

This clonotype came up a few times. The CDR3 sequence: CASSSDSYEIGQYF. CDR3 sequence (DNA): TGTGCCAGCAGCTCGGACAGTTACGAGATAGGGCAGTACTTC. The gene calls are TRBV7-9 and TRBJ2-7; D is possibly TRBD1 (6 bases). The ends were cut back, 4 bases at V and 9 bases at J, with 19 bases in the middle. Germline V gene data show CDR1 as SEHNR and CDR2 as FQNEAQ (reference sequence). The CDR3 is 14 residues long.

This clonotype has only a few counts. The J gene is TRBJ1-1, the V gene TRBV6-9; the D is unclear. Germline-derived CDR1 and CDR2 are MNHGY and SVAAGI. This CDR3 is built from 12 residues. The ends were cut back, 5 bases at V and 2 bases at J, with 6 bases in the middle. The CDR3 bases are TGTGCCAGCAGTACGACAAACACTGAAGCTTTCTTT. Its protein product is CASSTTNTEAFF.

CDR3 region: CASSHGLATATNEKLFF. DNA for the CDR3: TGTGCCAGCAGCCATGGGTTAGCGACTGCAACTAATGAAAAACTGTTTTTT. The rearrangement links TRBV5-4 to TRBJ1-4, with unresolved D. Per germline, CDR1 SGHNT and CDR2 YYREEE (reference sequence). Deletions cut 4 bases from V and 0 bases from J, with 16 bases between. This CDR3 region has 17 residues. The entire variable domain, with the rest obtained from reference TRBV5-4 and TRBJ1-4, is as follows: ETGVTQSPTHLIKTRGQQVTLRCSSQSGHNTVSWYQQALGQGPQFIFQYYREEENGRGNFPPRFSGLQFPNYSSELNVNALELDDSALYLCASSHGLATATNEKLFFGSGTQLSVL.

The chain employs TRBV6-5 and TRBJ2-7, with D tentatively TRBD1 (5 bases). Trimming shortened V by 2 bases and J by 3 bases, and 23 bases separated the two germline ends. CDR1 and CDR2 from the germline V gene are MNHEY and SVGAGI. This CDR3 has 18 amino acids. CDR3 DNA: TGTGCCAGCAGTTACAATCCCCTGACAGTTTCTGTTATCTACGAGCAGTACTTC. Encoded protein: CASSYNPLTVSVIYEQYF.

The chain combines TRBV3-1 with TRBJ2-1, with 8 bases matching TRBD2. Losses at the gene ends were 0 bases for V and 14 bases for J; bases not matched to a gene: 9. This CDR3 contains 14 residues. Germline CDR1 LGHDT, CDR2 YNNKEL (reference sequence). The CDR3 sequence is CASSQEWRGAGEFF. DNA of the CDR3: TGTGCCAGCAGCCAAGAATGGCGGGGGGCCGGAGAGTTCTTC.

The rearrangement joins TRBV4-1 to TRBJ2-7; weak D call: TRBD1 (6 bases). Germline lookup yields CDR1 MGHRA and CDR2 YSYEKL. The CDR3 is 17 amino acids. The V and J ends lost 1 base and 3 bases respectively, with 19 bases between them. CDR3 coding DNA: TGCGCCAGCAGCCAAGTATTCGCAGGGGCTGAGAGCTACGAGCAGTACTTC. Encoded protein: CASSQVFAGAESYEQYF.

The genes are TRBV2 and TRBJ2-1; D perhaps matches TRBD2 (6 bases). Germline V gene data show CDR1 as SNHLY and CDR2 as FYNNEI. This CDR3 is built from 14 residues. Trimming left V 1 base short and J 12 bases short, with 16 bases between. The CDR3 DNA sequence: TGTGCCAGCAGTGAAGTGGGCTACGCAGCGGGGCAGTTCTTC. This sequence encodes CASSEVGYAAGQFF. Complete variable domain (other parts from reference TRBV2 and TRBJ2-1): EPEVTQTPSHQVTQMGQEVILRCVPISNHLYFYWYRQILGQKVEFLVSFYNNEISEKSEIFDDQFSVERPDGSNFTLKIRSTKLEDSAMYFCASSEVGYAAGQFFGPGTRLTVL.

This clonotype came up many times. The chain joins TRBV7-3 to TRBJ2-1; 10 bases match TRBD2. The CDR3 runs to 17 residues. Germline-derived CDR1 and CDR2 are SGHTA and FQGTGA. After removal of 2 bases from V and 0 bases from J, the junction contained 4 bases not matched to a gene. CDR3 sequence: CASSLGPSGGSYNEQFF. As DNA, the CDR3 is TGTGCCAGCAGCTTAGGGCCTAGCGGGGGCTCCTACAATGAGCAGTTCTTC.

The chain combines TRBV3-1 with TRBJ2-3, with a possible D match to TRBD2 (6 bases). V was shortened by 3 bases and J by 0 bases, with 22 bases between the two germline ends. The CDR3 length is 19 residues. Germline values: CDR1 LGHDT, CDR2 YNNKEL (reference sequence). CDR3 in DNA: TGTGCCAGCAGCCACTACCGCAGGGACTCTTTGCTAAGCACAGATACGCAGTATTTT. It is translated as CASSHYRRDSLLSTDTQYF.

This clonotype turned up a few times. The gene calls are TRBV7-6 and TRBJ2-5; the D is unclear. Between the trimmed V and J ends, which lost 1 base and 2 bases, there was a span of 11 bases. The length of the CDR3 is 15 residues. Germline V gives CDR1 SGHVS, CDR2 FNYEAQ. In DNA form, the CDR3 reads TGTGCCAGCAGCTTAGGTCCAGGATTTCAAGAGACCCAGTACTTC. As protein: CASSLGPGFQETQYF.

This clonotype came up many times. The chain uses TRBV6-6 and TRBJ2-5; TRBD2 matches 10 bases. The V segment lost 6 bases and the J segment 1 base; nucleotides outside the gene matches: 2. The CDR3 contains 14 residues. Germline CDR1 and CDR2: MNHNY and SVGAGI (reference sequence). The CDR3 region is CASRRTSGQETQYF. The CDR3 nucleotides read TGTGCCAGCAGGCGGACTAGCGGCCAAGAGACCCAGTACTTC.

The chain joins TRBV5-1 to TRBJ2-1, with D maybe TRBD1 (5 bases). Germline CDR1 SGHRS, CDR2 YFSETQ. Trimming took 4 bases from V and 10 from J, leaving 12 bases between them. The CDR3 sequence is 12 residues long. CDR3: CASSAQGREQFF. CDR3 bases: TGCGCCAGCAGCGCCCAGGGTAGAGAGCAGTTCTTC.

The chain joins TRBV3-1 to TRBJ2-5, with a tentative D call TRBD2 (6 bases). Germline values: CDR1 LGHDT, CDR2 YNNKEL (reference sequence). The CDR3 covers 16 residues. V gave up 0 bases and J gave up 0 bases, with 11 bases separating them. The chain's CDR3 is CASSQEWAGNQETQYF. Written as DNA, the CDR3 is TGTGCCAGCAGCCAAGAGTGGGCGGGGAACCAAGAGACCCAGTACTTC.